The source of this T cell receptor beta chain is a study of long-term antiretroviral therapy in people with HIV. V was shortened by 6 bases and J by 7 bases, with 22 bases between the two germline ends. The CDR3 contains 15 residues. Germline V gene sequence: CDR1 MDHEN, CDR2 SYDVKM. A v3.0 immunoSEQ assay was performed at survey level. The repertoire was sequenced with immunoSEQ multiplex PCR; TCRdb's copy has only in-frame clones and lacks some. The sample has around 20,000 clones; around 81% are singletons. Here the sequenced sample was unsorted PBMCs, taken 0.1 years before starting antiretroviral therapy. The source is a man aged 40-50 years with HIV. The V call is TRBV28, the J call TRBJ2-7; D perhaps matches TRBD1 (6 bases). CDR3 residues: CASSALDRRLWEQYF. The CDR3 nucleotides read TGTGCCAGCAGCGCACTGGACAGAAGGCTCTGGGAGCAGTACTTC.